The following is a T cell receptor (beta chain) sequence with its context. Its antigen is unknown. This sample is drawn from a study of shared clonotypes between healthy human individuals. Study-level background: Donors had three CD4 naive, three CD4 memory, two CD8 naive and one CD8 memory plate apiece.

Profiled with immunoSEQ multiplex PCR; TCRdb holds only in-frame clones, not every one. Among some 1,900,000 clones listed, approximately 95% were seen once. The study's findings and limits: Relative to clonotypes present in all four donors, those not shared had lower generation probabilities.

In germline, CDR1 is SGHTA, CDR2 FQGTGA. The CDR3 runs to 15 residues. The germline V and J ends were trimmed by 5 bases and 2 bases, with 14 bases remaining between them. Only CD45RO-negative cells positively selected for CCR7 counted as naive CD8 cells, so terminally differentiated effector memory CD45RA+ cells were excluded. The chain recombines TRBV7-3 with TRBJ2-3; D tentatively fits TRBD1 or TRBD2 (5 bases each). The TCR was taken from a young man in good health. The sequenced sample was naive CD8+ T cells sorted from blood. This chain's CDR3 is CASSPRGAVTDTQYF. In DNA form, the CDR3 reads TGTGCCAGCAGCCCCCGAGGGGCCGTCACAGATACGCAGTATTTT.